The 23 T cell receptor beta chains presented below share a single source sample, sequenced in a study of cytomegalovirus exposure and HLA in healthy donors. Primers for the PCR totalled 60 Vbeta and 13 Jbeta. TCRdb keeps only in-frame clones here, not all; method: immunoSEQ multiplex PCR. The sample gives about 130,000 clones, roughly 60% of which show up once; roughly 2.5% is in the top ten. The sample taken for sequencing was PBMCs. The receptors here all came from a middle-aged woman in good health and CMV-seronegative.

V and J are TRBV2 and TRBJ1-1, with D uncertain. CDR1 SNHLY and CDR2 FYNNEI come from the germline V gene. Trimming cost V 4 bases and J 2 bases, with 8 bases left between them. There are 13 residues in the CDR3. In DNA form, the CDR3 reads TGTGCCAGCAGTGTCCGAGAAAACACTGAAGCTTTCTTT. This sequence encodes CASSVRENTEAFF.

The chain is built from TRBV27 and TRBJ1-1, with 12 nucleotides matching TRBD1. The CDR3 covers 15 residues. Germline V lookup: CDR1 MNHEY, CDR2 SMNVEV (reference sequence). Trimming cost V 7 bases and J 11 bases; bases outside gene matches: 14. The CDR3 coding sequence is TGTGCCAGCATCCTACGGCCCGGGACAGGGGGCCAGGCTTTCTTT. Its translation is CASILRPGTGGQAFF.

The chain is built from TRBV2 and TRBJ1-5; D call uncertain. CDR3 length equals 15 residues. In germline, CDR1 is SNHLY, CDR2 FYNNEI. The germline V and J ends were trimmed by 11 bases and 0 bases, with 17 bases remaining between them. As DNA, the CDR3 is TGTGCCGGTGCCGTGGCCCCATATAGCAATCAGCCCCAGCATTTT. Its protein product is CAGAVAPYSNQPQHF.

This chain uses TRBV6-6 with TRBJ2-4; 7 bases are shared with TRBD1. This CDR3 is built from 16 residues. CDR1 is MNHNY, CDR2 SVGAGI, per germline (reference sequence). Unmatched junction bases numbered 7, after V lost 5 bases and J lost 0 bases. The CDR3 DNA reads TGTGCCAGCAGTCCAAGGACAGGAATAGCCAAAAACATTCAGTACTTC. It yields the protein CASSPRTGIAKNIQYF.

The chain uses TRBV18 and TRBJ1-2, with TRBD1 as a possible D gene (6 bases). CDR1 is KGHSH and CDR2 is LQKENI in the germline V gene. The CDR3 is made up of 17 amino acids. V lost 3 bases to trimming and J lost 2 bases, with 19 bases between them. CDR3 in amino acids: CASSPQPPGGGNYGYTF. In nucleotides, the CDR3 is TGTGCCAGCTCACCCCAACCGCCTGGGGGCGGAAACTATGGCTACACCTTC.

This sequence joins TRBV7-2 and TRBJ2-7, with a possible D match to TRBD2 (7 bases). CDR3 length: 14 amino acids. Germline V gene lookup returns CDR1 SGHTA and CDR2 FQGNSA. V was cut by 0 bases and J by 3 bases, with 9 bases left in between. CDR3 residues: CASSLARGGYEQYF. The DNA of the CDR3 is TGTGCCAGCAGCTTAGCAAGGGGGGGCTACGAGCAGTACTTC.

Concerning this clone: Other DNA variants within this sample encode the same CDR3. This chain joins TRBV10-1 and TRBJ1-5, with 8 bases fitting TRBD1. Trimming took 1 base from V and 4 from J; bases not matched to a gene: 3. Germline-derived CDR1 and CDR2 are WNHNN and SYGVQD (reference sequence). The CDR3 totals 15 residues. For the CDR3, the DNA is TGCGCCAGCAGTGAGTGCAGGGGGCATAATCAGCCCCAGCATTTT. Translating it yields CASSECRGHNQPQHF.

This clone was found a few times. CDR3 sequence (DNA): TGTGCCAGCAGTGACAGGGGGCCCCAAGAGACCCAGTACTTC. Encoded protein: CASSDRGPQETQYF. This chain joins TRBV28 and TRBJ2-5; 10 nucleotides match TRBD1. After removal of 5 bases from V and 1 base from J, the junction contained 1 base not matched to a gene. There are 14 residues in the CDR3. The V gene's germline CDR1 is MDHEN and CDR2 SYDVKM.

The chain combines TRBV7-9 with TRBJ1-2; TRBD1 might be the D (6 bases). Germline loops: CDR1 SEHNR, CDR2 FQNEAQ (reference sequence). V dropped 0 bases and J dropped 4 bases, with 9 bases sitting between them. The CDR3 sequence is 14 residues long. CDR3 bases: TGTGCCAGCAGCTTAGCAGGACAGCCCTATGGCTACACCTTC. Protein product: CASSLAGQPYGYTF. Full variable domain (rest looked up from reference TRBV7-9 and TRBJ1-2): DTGVSQNPRHKITKRGQNVTFRCDPISEHNRLYWYRQTLGQGPEFLTYFQNEAQLEKSRLLSDRFSAERPKGSFSTLEIQRTEQGDSAMYLCASSLAGQPYGYTFGSGTRLTVV.

The chain joins TRBV5-4 to TRBJ2-1, with D possibly TRBD2 on 6 matching bases. Per the germline V gene, CDR1 is SGHNT and CDR2 is YYREEE (reference sequence). V shed 0 bases and J shed 0 bases, with 13 bases lying between them. The CDR3 runs to 17 residues. The CDR3 is CASSLGLAGNSYNEQFF. CDR3 in DNA: TGTGCCAGCAGCTTGGGATTGGCGGGGAACTCCTACAATGAGCAGTTCTTC.

This clone was detected only a few times. The genes are TRBV6-5 and TRBJ2-5; perhaps TRBD2 as D (7 bases). Germline CDR1 is MNHEY and CDR2 is SVGAGI. V shed 2 bases and J shed 3 bases, with 13 bases lying between them. The CDR3 loop spans 15 amino acids. The CDR3 DNA reads as TGTGCCAGCAGTTACGGGGGGGCTGGGGAAGAGACCCAGTACTTC. This encodes CASSYGGAGEETQYF.

This clone was detected only a few times. The chain uses TRBV5-1 and TRBJ2-7, with 7 bases identical to TRBD1. After removal of 2 bases from V and 2 bases from J, the junction contained 4 bases not matched to a gene. Germline CDR1 reads SGHRS; CDR2 reads YFSETQ. The CDR3 is 14 amino acids. This chain's CDR3 is CASSLGQGAYEQYF. The CDR3 DNA reads TGCGCCAGCAGCTTAGGGCAGGGGGCCTACGAGCAGTACTTC. The entire variable domain, with the rest obtained from reference TRBV5-1 and TRBJ2-7, is as follows: KAGVTQTPRYLIKTRGQQVTLSCSPISGHRSVSWYQQTPGQGLQFLFEYFSETQRNKGNFPGRFSGRQFSNSRSEMNVSTLELGDSALYLCASSLGQGAYEQYFGPGTRLTVT.

V and J are TRBV20-1 and TRBJ1-2; 7 bases are shared with TRBD1. CDR1 and CDR2 (germline): DFQATT, SNEGSKA (reference sequence). The CDR3 length is 8 residues. J was trimmed by 14 bases and V by 7 bases; bases with no gene match: 4. CDR3 in DNA: TGCAGTGTACAGGGGAGGACCTTC. Its translation is CSVQGRTF.

J is TRBJ1-5 and V is TRBV2; D is unresolved. The CDR3 consists of 15 residues. Germline loops: CDR1 SNHLY, CDR2 FYNNEI. Trimming stripped 3 bases from V and 0 bases from J, with 9 bases between. The CDR3 DNA follows: TGTGCCAGCAGTGACTCCCAGAATAGCAATCAGCCCCAGCATTTT. Encoded protein: CASSDSQNSNQPQHF.

J is TRBJ1-2 and V is TRBV7-9; D unresolved. Germline CDR1 SEHNR, CDR2 FQNEAQ (reference sequence). V was clipped by 0 bases and J by 5 bases, with 10 bases between them. The CDR3 is 14 amino acids. The CDR3 DNA sequence: TGTGCCAGCAGCTTAGCGGAGGCCAATTATGGCTACACCTTC. Translating gives CASSLAEANYGYTF.

The rearrangement joins TRBV10-3 to TRBJ2-7; 7 bases align to TRBD1. The ends lost 6 bases at V and 1 base at J; junction bases unmatched: 9. CDR3 length: 15 amino acids. In germline, CDR1 is ENHRY, CDR2 SYGVKD. CDR3 sequence: CAISNTMDRSYEQYF. In DNA form, the CDR3 reads TGTGCCATCAGCAACACTATGGACAGGTCCTACGAGCAGTACTTC.

There are a few counts of this clone. The chain recombines TRBV5-5 with TRBJ1-3; tentative D call: TRBD1 (5 bases). Germline V CDR1 and CDR2: SGHKS, YYEKEE (reference sequence). V shed 7 bases and J shed 0 bases, with 11 bases lying between them. The CDR3 has 14 residues. CDR3 sequence: CASGGTGSGNTIYF. The CDR3 DNA follows: TGTGCCAGCGGGGGGACGGGCTCTGGAAACACCATATATTTT.

This chain joins TRBV7-9 and TRBJ1-1, with 9 bases lining up with TRBD1. Germline CDR1 is SEHNR and CDR2 is FQNEAQ (reference sequence). V was pared by 4 bases and J by 1 base, with 7 bases of the junction left unmatched. CDR3 length: 16 amino acids. CDR3 protein: CASSSTGGGWNTEAFF. CDR3 nucleotides: TGTGCCAGCAGCTCAACAGGGGGCGGTTGGAACACTGAAGCTTTCTTT.

The genes are TRBV2 and TRBJ2-5; 9 bases line up with TRBD1. The CDR3 is 14 residues long. Germline-derived CDR1 and CDR2 are SNHLY and FYNNEI. Trimming took 4 bases from V and 6 from J; bases not matched to a gene: 6. CDR3 sequence: CASSGDRAIKTQYF. The DNA for the CDR3 is TGTGCCAGCAGTGGGGACAGGGCTATTAAGACCCAGTACTTC.

The chain recombines TRBV7-2 with TRBJ2-7, with 10 bases lining up with TRBD1. This CDR3 contains 14 residues. J lost 6 bases, V lost 5 bases, and 7 bases had no gene match. Germline CDR1 reads SGHTA; CDR2 reads FQGNSA. CDR3 loop: CASSPGTGVAEQYF. The CDR3 coding sequence is TGTGCCAGCAGCCCCGGGACAGGGGTGGCCGAGCAGTACTTC.

The V and J genes are TRBV10-3 and TRBJ1-2; 9 bases match TRBD1. The length of the CDR3 is 17 residues. V was pared by 3 bases and J by 3 bases, with 11 bases of the junction left unmatched. Germline CDR1 reads ENHRY; CDR2 reads SYGVKD. The CDR3 reads CAISERPTGGHYYGYTF. For the CDR3, the DNA is TGTGCCATCAGTGAAAGGCCCACAGGGGGCCATTACTATGGCTACACCTTC.

V and J are TRBV19 and TRBJ1-1, with 8 bases matching TRBD1. The CDR3 is made up of 15 amino acids. Per the germline V gene, CDR1 is LNHDA and CDR2 is SQIVND (reference sequence). Trimming cost V 5 bases and J 4 bases; bases outside gene matches: 9. The CDR3 loop is CASSADRGLFTEAFF. In DNA form, the CDR3 reads TGTGCCAGTAGTGCAGACAGGGGACTGTTCACTGAAGCTTTCTTT.

This clone was counted only a few times. This chain links TRBV7-9 with TRBJ2-1; D is possibly TRBD2 (7 bases). The ends were cut back, 9 bases at V and 6 bases at J, with 15 bases in the middle. The V gene's germline CDR1 is SEHNR and CDR2 FQNEAQ (reference sequence). The CDR3 loop spans 13 amino acids. For the CDR3, the DNA is TGTGCCAGTCGACTAGGGGGGGGCAATGAGCAGTTCTTC. Amino acid sequence: CASRLGGGNEQFF. The full variable domain, with the rest looked up from reference TRBV7-9 and TRBJ2-1, is DTGVSQNPRHKITKRGQNVTFRCDPISEHNRLYWYRQTLGQGPEFLTYFQNEAQLEKSRLLSDRFSAERPKGSFSTLEIQRTEQGDSAMYLCASRLGGGNEQFFGPGTRLTVL.